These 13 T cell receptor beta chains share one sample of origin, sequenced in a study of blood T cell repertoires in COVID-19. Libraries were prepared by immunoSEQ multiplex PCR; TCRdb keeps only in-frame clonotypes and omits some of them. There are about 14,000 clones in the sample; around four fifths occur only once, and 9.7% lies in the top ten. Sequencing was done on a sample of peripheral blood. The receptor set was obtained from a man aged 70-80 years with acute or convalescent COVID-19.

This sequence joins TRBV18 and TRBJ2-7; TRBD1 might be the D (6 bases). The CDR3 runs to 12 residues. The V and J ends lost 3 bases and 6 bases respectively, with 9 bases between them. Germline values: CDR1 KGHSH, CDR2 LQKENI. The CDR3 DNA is TGTGCCAGCTCACCCAGGGGCGGCGAGCAGTACTTC. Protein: CASSPRGGEQYF.

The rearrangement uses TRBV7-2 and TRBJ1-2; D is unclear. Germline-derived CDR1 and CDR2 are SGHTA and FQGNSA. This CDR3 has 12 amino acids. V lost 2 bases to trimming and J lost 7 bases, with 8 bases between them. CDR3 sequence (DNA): TGTGCCAGCAGCTTACCTCTAGGTGGCTACACCTTC. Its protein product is CASSLPLGGYTF.

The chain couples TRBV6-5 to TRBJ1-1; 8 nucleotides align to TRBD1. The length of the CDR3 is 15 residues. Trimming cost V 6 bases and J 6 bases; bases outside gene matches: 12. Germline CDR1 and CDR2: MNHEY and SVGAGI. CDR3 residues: CASSLVVRGQSEAFF. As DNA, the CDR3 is TGTGCCAGCAGCCTTGTCGTCAGGGGGCAATCTGAAGCTTTCTTT.

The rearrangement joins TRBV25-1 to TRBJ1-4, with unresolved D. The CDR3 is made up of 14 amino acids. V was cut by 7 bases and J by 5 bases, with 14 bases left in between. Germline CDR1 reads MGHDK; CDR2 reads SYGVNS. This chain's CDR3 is CASTQQRGNEKLFF. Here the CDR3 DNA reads TGTGCCAGCACCCAACAGCGGGGAAATGAAAAACTGTTTTTT.

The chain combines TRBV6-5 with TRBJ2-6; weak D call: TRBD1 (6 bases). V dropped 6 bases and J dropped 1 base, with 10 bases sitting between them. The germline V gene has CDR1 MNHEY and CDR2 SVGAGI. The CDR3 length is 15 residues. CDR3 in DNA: TGTGCCAGCAGCCGAGGACAGTCTGGGGCCAACGTCCTGACTTTC. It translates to CASSRGQSGANVLTF.

CDR3 sequence reads: CASSLEQGNVETQYF. CDR3 nucleotide sequence: TGTGCCAGCAGCTTAGAACAGGGGAATGTGGAGACCCAGTACTTC. V is TRBV7-9 and J is TRBJ2-5; 7 nucleotides line up with TRBD1. This CDR3 contains 15 residues. J was trimmed by 5 bases and V by 1 base; bases with no gene match: 7. The germline V gene has CDR1 SEHNR and CDR2 FQNEAQ (reference sequence). The full variable domain, completed using reference TRBV7-9 and TRBJ2-5, is DTGVSQNPRHKITKRGQNVTFRCDPISEHNRLYWYRQTLGQGPEFLTYFQNEAQLEKSRLLSDRFSAERPKGSFSTLEIQRTEQGDSAMYLCASSLEQGNVETQYFGPGTRLLVL.

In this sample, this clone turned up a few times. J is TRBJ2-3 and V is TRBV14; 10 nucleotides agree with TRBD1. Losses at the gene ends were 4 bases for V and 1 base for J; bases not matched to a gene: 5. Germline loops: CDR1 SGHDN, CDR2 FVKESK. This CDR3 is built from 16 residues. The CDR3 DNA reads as TGTGCCAGCAGCCCCGGGACAGGGGTTCGCACAGATACGCAGTATTTT. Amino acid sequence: CASSPGTGVRTDTQYF.

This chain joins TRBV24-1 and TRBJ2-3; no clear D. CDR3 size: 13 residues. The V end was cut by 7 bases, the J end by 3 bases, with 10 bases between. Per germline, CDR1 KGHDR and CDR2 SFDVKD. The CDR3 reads CATSFSITDTQYF. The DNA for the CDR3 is TGTGCCACCAGCTTTAGTATTACAGATACGCAGTATTTT.

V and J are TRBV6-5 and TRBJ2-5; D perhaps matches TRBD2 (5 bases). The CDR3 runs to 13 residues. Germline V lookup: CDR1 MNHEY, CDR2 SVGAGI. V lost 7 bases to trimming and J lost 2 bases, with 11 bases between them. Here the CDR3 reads CASNSRRQETQYF. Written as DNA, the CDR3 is TGTGCCAGCAATTCTCGGAGGCAAGAGACCCAGTACTTC.

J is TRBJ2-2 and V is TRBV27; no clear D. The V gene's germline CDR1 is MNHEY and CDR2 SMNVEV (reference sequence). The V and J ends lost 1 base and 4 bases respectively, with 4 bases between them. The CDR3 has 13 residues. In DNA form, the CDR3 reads TGTGCCAGCAGTTTATTCCGCACCGGGGAGCTGTTTTTT. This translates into CASSLFRTGELFF.

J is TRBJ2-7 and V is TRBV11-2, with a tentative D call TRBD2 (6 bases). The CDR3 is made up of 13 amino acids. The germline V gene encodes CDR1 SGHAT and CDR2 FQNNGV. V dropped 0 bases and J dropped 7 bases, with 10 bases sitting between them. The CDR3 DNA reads TGTGCCAGCAGCTTAGATCGCGGGGAAGAGCAGTACTTC. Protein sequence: CASSLDRGEEQYF.

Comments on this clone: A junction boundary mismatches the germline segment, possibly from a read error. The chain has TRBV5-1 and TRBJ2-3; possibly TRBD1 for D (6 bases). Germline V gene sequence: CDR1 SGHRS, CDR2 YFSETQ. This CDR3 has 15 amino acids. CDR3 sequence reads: CASSASGSLTGTQYF. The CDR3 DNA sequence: TGCGCCAGCAGCGCCTCGGGGAGCCTGACAGGTACGCAGTATTTT.

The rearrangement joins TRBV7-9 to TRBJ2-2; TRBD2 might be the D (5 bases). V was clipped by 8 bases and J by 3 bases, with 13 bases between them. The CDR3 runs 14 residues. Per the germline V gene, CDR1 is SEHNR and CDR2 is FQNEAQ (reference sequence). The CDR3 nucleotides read TGTGCCAGCCCTAGGGAGTTAGACACCGGGGAGCTGTTTTTT. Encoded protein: CASPRELDTGELFF.